Listed below are T cell receptor beta chains from one sample, sequenced in a study of blood T cell repertoires in COVID-19. The assay was immunoSEQ multiplex PCR, and TCRdb's table has in-frame clones only and misses some. Found here are 300,000 to 450,000 clones, more than 70% of them singletons; the top ten hold about 2.5%. The sample comprised peripheral blood. These receptors came from a woman aged 55-70 years with COVID-19, enrolled during active disease. Both conserved end residues are part of each CDR3. D genes are given only for firm matches. Clone sizes are given selectively: once, few, many, or a class where the clone is expanded.

V gene	J gene	clone size	D gene	CDR3 DNA	CDR3 protein
TRBV7-9	TRBJ1-1	once	TRBD1	TGTGCCAGCAGGGAGAGAAGGACAGGGAACACTGAAGCTTTCTTT	CASRERRTGNTEAFF
TRBV2	TRBJ2-1	few	NA	TGTGCCGGACAGAGGACTTCCTACAATGAGCAGTTCTTC	CAGQRTSYNEQFF
TRBV5-6	TRBJ2-1	NA	NA	TGTGCCAGCAGCCTCACAGGGAAGACTTCCCATGAGCAGTTCTTC	CASSLTGKTSHEQFF
TRBV3-1/TRBV3-2	TRBJ1-1	NA	NA	TGTGCCAGCAGCCTGCCTGGGCGGGCCACTGAAGCTTTCTTT	CASSLPGRATEAFF
TRBV2	TRBJ1-6	NA	NA	TGTGCCAGCAGGGGCGGGGTATCTTCACCCCTCCACTTT	CASRGGVSSPLHF
TRBV2	TRBJ1-2	NA	NA	TGTGCCAGCAGCCAGAACTATGGCTACACCTTC	CASSQNYGYTF
TRBV2	TRBJ2-7	NA	NA	TGTGCCAGCAAAGTCTCCAGCGAGCAGTACTTC	CASKVSSEQYF
TRBV11-2	TRBJ1-1	NA	NA	TGTGCCAGCAGCCCAGGGGCACTTGAAGCTTTCTTT	CASSPGALEAFF
TRBV28	TRBJ1-2	NA	NA	TGTGCCAGCGCCACGACCCCGGACAGCTATGGCTACACCTTC	CASATTPDSYGYTF
TRBV3-1/TRBV3-2	TRBJ1-6	NA	TRBD1	TGTGCCAGCAGCCGGAACGACAGGGGGCAGTCCTATAATTCACCCCTCCACTTT	CASSRNDRGQSYNSPLHF
TRBV18	TRBJ1-2	NA	TRBD1	TGTGCCAGCTCACCACCGGGACAGGTCTCCTATGGCTACACCTTC	CASSPPGQVSYGYTF
TRBV10-3	TRBJ2-7	NA	TRBD1	TGTGCCATCAGTGAATGGGACAGGGGGCGGTACGAGCAGTACTTC	CAISEWDRGRYEQYF
TRBV7-8	TRBJ2-3	NA	NA	TGTGCCAGCAGCTTAAAACGGGGTGGGGTAGATACGCAGTATTTT	CASSLKRGGVDTQYF
TRBV6-1	TRBJ1-5	NA	NA	TGTGCCAGCAGTGAAGCGGGGACACCTTATCAGCCCCAGCATTTT	CASSEAGTPYQPQHF
TRBV18	TRBJ1-6	NA	TRBD1	TGTGCCAGCTCACCGGGACAGGGCGATTCACCCCTCCACTTT	CASSPGQGDSPLHF
TRBV19	TRBJ2-6	NA	TRBD1	TGTGCCAGTAGCCGTAGGGGGACAGGGCCGTCTGGGGCCAACGTCCTGACTTTC	CASSRRGTGPSGANVLTF